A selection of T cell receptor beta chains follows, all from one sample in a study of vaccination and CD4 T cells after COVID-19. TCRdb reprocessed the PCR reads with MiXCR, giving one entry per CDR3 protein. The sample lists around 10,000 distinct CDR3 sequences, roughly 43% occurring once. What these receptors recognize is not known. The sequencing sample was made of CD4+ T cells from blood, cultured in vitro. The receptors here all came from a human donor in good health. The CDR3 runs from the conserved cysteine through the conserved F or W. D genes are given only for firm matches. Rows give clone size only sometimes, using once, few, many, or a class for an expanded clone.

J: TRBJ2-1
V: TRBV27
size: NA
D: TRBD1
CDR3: CASSLGGQGAREQFF
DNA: TGTGCCAGCAGTTTAGGGGGACAGGGGGCGCGTGAGCAGTTCTTC

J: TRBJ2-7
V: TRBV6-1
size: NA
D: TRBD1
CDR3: CASSIDRVYEQYF
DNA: TGTGCCAGCAGTATTGACAGGGTCTACGAGCAGTACTTC

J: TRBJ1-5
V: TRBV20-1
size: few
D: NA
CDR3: CSARARGIRGSAQHF
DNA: TGCAGTGCTAGAGCTCGCGGGATCCGAGGATCTGCCCAGCATTTT

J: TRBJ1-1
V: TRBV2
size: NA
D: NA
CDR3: CASRSGTPKAFF
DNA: TGTGCCAGCAGGAGTGGGACACCAAAAGCTTTCTTT

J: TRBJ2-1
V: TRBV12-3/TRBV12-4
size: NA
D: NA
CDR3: CASLVSSYNEQFF
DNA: TGTGCCAGCTTGGTAAGCTCCTACAATGAGCAGTTCTTC

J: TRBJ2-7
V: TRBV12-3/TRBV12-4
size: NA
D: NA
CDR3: CASSFQTSYEQYF
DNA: TGTGCCAGCAGTTTTCAGACCTCCTACGAGCAGTACTTC

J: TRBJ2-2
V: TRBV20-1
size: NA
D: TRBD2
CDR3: CSARRVAGGTNTGELFF
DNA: TGCAGTGCTAGAAGGGTAGCGGGAGGAACGAACACCGGGGAGCTGTTTTTT

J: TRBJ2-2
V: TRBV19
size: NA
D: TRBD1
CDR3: CASSGQGRRWELFF
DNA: TGTGCCAGTAGTGGACAGGGGAGGAGGTGGGAGCTGTTTTTT

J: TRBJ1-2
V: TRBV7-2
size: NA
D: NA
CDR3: CASSSEQGGYTF
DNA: TGTGCCAGCAGCTCAGAACAGGGTGGCTACACCTTC

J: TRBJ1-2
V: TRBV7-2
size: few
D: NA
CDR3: CASSLFGDGTYGYTF
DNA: TGTGCCAGCAGCTTATTTGGGGACGGTACCTATGGCTACACCTTC

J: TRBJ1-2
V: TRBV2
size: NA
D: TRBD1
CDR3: CASSVTRDRGGTNYGYTF
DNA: TGTGCCAGCAGTGTAACCCGGGACAGGGGCGGCACTAACTATGGCTACACCTTC

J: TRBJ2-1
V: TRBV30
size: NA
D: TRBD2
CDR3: CAWSVPGGFPYNEQFF
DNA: TGTGCCTGGAGTGTCCCGGGAGGGTTCCCCTACAATGAGCAGTTCTTC

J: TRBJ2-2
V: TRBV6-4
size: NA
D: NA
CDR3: CASRRTDTGELFF
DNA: TGTGCCAGCAGAAGGACAGATACCGGGGAGCTGTTTTTT

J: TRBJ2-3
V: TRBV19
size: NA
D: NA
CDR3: CASSQNGEVTDTQYF
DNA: TGTGCCAGTAGCCAAAACGGGGAGGTTACAGATACGCAGTATTTT

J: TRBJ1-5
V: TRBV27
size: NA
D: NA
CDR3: CASSLSFVSGGRGNQPQHF
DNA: TGTGCCAGCAGTTTATCATTTGTGTCGGGGGGCAGGGGCAATCAGCCCCAGCATTTT

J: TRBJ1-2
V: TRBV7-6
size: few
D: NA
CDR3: CASSSQSRGLGYTF
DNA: TGTGCCAGCAGCTCCCAGTCTCGGGGGCTGGGCTACACCTTC

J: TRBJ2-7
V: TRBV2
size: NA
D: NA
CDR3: CASSGHSNEQYF
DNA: TGTGCCAGCTCAGGACATTCCAACGAGCAGTACTTC

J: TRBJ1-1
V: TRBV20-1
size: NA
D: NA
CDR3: CSAPLVGSRTEAFF
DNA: TGCAGTGCGCCCCTGGTAGGATCTCGGACTGAAGCTTTCTTT

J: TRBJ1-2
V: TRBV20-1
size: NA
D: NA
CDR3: CSARDPSLSGHGYTF
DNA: TGCAGTGCTAGAGATCCGTCCCTTTCCGGGCATGGCTACACCTTC

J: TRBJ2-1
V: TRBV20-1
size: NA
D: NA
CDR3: CSALPLDPGIYNEQFF
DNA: TGCAGTGCTCTCCCCCTAGATCCGGGTATCTACAATGAGCAGTTCTTC

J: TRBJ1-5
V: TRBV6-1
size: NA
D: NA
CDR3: CASTSRQSNQPQHF
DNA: TGTGCCAGCACATCTCGCCAGAGCAATCAGCCCCAGCATTTT

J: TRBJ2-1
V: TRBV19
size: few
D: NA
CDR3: CASSIGQGWANEQFF
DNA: TGTGCCAGTAGTATAGGCCAGGGGTGGGCCAATGAGCAGTTCTTC

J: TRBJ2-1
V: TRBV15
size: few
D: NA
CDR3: CATSPQGSWGYNEQFF
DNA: TGTGCCACCAGCCCTCAGGGGAGTTGGGGCTACAATGAGCAGTTCTTC

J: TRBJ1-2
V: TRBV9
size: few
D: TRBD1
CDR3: CASSVAVTGAYGYTF
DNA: TGTGCCAGCAGCGTAGCTGTAACAGGGGCCTATGGCTACACCTTC

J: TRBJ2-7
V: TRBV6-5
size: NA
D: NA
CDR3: CASSYSKGRYEQYF
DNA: TGTGCCAGCAGTTACTCGAAGGGGAGGTACGAGCAGTACTTC

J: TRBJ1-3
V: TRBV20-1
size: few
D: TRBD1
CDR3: CSAEIGGSGNTIYF
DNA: TGCAGTGCTGAGATAGGGGGCTCGGGAAACACCATATATTTT

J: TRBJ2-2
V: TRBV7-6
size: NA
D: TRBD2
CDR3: CASSSVRLAGGSGELFF
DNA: TGTGCCAGCAGCTCCGTACGACTAGCGGGAGGTTCCGGGGAGCTGTTTTTT

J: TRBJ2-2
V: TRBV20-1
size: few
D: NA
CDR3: CSARDLVGGNTGELFF
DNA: TGCAGTGCTAGAGATCTTGTAGGGGGGAACACCGGGGAGCTGTTTTTT

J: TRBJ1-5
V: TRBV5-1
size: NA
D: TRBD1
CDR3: CASSLGTGNQPQHF
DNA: TGCGCCAGCAGCTTGGGGACAGGGAATCAGCCCCAGCATTTT

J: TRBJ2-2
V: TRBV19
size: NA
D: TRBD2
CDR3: CASSIRGSPPGELFF
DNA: TGTGCCAGTAGTATACGCGGGAGCCCACCCGGGGAGCTGTTTTTT

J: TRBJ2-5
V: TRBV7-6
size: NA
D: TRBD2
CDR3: CASSLAPHGGETQYF
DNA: TGTGCCAGCAGCTTAGCACCACACGGGGGGGAGACCCAGTACTTC

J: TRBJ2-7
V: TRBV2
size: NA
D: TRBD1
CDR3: CASSVQGGDYEQYF
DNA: TGTGCCAGCAGTGTACAGGGGGGAGACTACGAGCAGTACTTC